The source of this T cell receptor beta chain is a study of persistence of HIV-infected CD4 T cells. Germline assignment: CDR1 DFQATT and CDR2 SNEGSKA (reference sequence). The CDR3 is 11 amino acids. V was trimmed by 3 bases and J by 3 bases, leaving 3 bases between them. Details on this clone: Antigen unknown.

Cells were stimulated with CMV-infected fibroblast lysates at 10 ug/mL. CD40L/CD69 double-negative CD45RO-high memory CD4+ T cells were collected. The libraries were made with immunoSEQ version 4 in survey mode. Assay: immunoSEQ multiplex PCR; the TCRdb copy retains only in-frame clones and omits some. The sample has about 37,000 clones, around 80% seen once. This clonotype was obtained from an adult man with HIV who was CMV-seropositive. The chain is built from TRBV20-1 and TRBJ2-1; D unresolved. The sample here was CD4+ T cells sorted from PBMCs after approximately 19-hour stimulation, taken from a patient who received antiretroviral therapy. Here the CDR3 reads CSARGYNEQFF. Here the CDR3 DNA reads TGCAGTGCTAGGGGCTACAATGAGCAGTTCTTC.